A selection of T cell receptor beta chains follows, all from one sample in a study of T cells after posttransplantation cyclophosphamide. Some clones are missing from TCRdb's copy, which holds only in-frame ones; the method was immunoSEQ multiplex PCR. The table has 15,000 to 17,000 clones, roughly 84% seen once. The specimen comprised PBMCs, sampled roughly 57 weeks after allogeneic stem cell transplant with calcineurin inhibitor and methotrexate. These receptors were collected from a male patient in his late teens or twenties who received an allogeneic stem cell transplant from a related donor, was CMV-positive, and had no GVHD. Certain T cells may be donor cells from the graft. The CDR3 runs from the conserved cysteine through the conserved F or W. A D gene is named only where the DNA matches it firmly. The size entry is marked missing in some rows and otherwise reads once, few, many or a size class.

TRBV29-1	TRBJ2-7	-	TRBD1	CSVGFSGTGGPYEQYF	TGCAGCGTTGGATTTTCGGGGACAGGGGGCCCGTACGAGCAGTACTTC
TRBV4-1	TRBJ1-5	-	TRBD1	CASSQGPGQGTSNQPQHF	TGCGCCAGCAGCCAGGGGCCGGGACAGGGGACCAGCAATCAGCCCCAGCATTTT
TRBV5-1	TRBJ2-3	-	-	CASTRDSNFYTDTQYF	TGCGCCAGCACCCGGGACTCTAATTTTTACACAGATACGCAGTATTTT
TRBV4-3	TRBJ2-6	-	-	CASSRDSSGANVLTF	TGCGCCAGCAGCCGAGATAGCTCTGGGGCCAACGTCCTGACTTTC
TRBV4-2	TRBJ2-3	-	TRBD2	CASSQTSGKTDTQYF	TGTGCCAGCAGCCAAACTAGCGGGAAGACAGATACGCAGTATTTT
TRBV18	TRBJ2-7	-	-	CASSLANYEQYF	TGTGCCAGCTCACTAGCCAACTACGAGCAGTACTTC
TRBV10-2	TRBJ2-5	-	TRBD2	CASSEGDYQETQYF	TGCGCCAGCAGTGAAGGGGACTATCAAGAGACCCAGTACTTC
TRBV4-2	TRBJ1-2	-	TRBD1	CASSQEPMDRGPYGYTF	TGTGCCAGCAGCCAAGAACCTATGGACAGGGGGCCGTATGGCTACACCTTC
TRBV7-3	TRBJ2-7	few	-	CASSLSGPNEQYF	TGTGCCAGCAGCTTGAGTGGTCCTAACGAGCAGTACTTC
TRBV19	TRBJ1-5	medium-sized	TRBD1	CASSQGVYQPQHF	TGTGCCAGTAGTCAGGGGGTATATCAGCCCCAGCATTTT
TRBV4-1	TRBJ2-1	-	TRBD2	CASSQGALAGGSEQFF	TGCGCCAGCAGCCAAGGAGCACTAGCGGGAGGAAGTGAGCAGTTCTTC
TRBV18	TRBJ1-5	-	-	CASSPLGAGGSNQPQHF	TGTGCCAGCTCACCATTGGGTGCCGGGGGTAGCAATCAGCCCCAGCATTTT
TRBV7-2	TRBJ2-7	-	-	CASSLGNAGSDEQYF	TGTGCCAGCAGCTTAGGTAATGCCGGGAGCGACGAGCAGTACTTC
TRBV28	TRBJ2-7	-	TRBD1	CASSFHRGEQYF	TGTGCCAGCAGTTTCCACAGGGGGGAGCAGTACTTC
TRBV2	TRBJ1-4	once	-	CASSVAQAVNEKLFF	TGTGCCAGCAGTGTGGCACAGGCCGTTAATGAAAAACTGTTTTTT
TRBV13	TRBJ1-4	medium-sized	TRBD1	CASSSRRDSGEKLFF	TGTGCCAGCAGCTCACGACGGGACAGCGGAGAAAAACTGTTTTTT
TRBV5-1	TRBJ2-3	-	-	CASSSNTVPPRYF	TGCGCCAGCTCATCCAATACAGTCCCCCCGCGGTATTTT